This T cell receptor (beta chain) emerged from a study of cytomegalovirus exposure and HLA in healthy donors. The germline V gene encodes CDR1 SGHAT and CDR2 FQDESV (reference sequence). With V trimmed by 5 bases and J by 4 bases, 9 bases remained unmatched. This CDR3 contains 15 residues. PCR employed 60 Vbeta and 13 Jbeta primers. Sequencing was performed with immunoSEQ multiplex PCR; in TCRdb, only in-frame clones are kept and a portion is missing. Of 70,000 to 95,000 clones in the sample, approximately 56% were seen once. The clonotype was recovered from a woman in her 30s in good health and CMV-seropositive. Sample: PBMCs. The chain has TRBV11-1 and TRBJ2-5; 8 positions match TRBD1. In nucleotides, the CDR3 is TGTGCCAGCAGCATATTTCGACAGGGGCGAGAGACCCAGTACTTC. It is translated as CASSIFRQGRETQYF.